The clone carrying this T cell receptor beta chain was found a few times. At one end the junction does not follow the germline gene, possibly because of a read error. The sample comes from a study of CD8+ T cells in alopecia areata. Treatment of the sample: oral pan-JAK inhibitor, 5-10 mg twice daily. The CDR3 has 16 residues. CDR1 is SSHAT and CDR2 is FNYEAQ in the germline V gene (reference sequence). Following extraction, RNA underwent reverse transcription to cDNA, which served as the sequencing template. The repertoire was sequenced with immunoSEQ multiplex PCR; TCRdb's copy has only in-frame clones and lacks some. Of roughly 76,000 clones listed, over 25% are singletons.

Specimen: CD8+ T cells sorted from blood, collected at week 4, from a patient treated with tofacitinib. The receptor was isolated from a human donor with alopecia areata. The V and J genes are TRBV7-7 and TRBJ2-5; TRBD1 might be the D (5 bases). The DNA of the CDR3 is TGTGCTAGCAGCTTAACTTCCGGCCCAGGGATGGAGACCCAGTACTTC. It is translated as CASSLTSGPGMETQYF.